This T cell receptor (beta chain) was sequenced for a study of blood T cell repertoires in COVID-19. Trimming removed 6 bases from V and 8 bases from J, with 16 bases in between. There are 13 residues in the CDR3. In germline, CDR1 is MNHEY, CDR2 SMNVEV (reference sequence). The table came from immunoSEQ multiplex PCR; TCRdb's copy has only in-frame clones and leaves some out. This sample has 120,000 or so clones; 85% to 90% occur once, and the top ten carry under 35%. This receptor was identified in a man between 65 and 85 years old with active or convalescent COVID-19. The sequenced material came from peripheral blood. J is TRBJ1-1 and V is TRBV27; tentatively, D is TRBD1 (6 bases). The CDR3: CASRIQGLGEAFF. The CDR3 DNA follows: TGTGCCAGCAGGATACAGGGCCTAGGGGAAGCTTTCTTT.